Following are 31 T cell receptor beta chains from one sample sequenced in a study of T cells after yellow fever vaccination. TCRdb itself ran the 5' RACE reads through MiXCR, one entry per CDR3 protein. The repertoire holds 510,000 or so distinct CDR3 sequences, with under 25% as singletons. The specimen was PBMCs, collected 15 days after the yellow fever booster vaccination. These receptors were collected from a man aged 30-40 years who received the YFV17D yellow fever vaccine.

This clonotype appeared a few times. The CDR3 region is CASSFGQLQETQYF. The CDR3 DNA is TGTGCCAGCAGTTTTGGGCAGCTCCAAGAGACCCAGTACTTC. This chain joins TRBV12-3 or TRBV12-4 and TRBJ2-5; D gene unclear. CDR3 length equals 14 residues. Trimming took 3 bases from V and 1 from J, leaving 9 bases between them.

The chain couples TRBV5-6 to TRBJ2-1; D unclear. The length of the CDR3 is 14 residues. Germline CDR1 reads SGHDT; CDR2 reads YYEEEE. Trimming left V 1 base short and J 0 bases short, with 5 bases between. The CDR3 sequence is CASSLFYSYNEQFF. The CDR3 DNA is TGTGCCAGCAGCTTGTTTTACTCCTACAATGAGCAGTTCTTC.

This clonotype was observed a handful of times. Sequence at one end of the junction differs from germline and may be a read error. This chain uses TRBV6-1 with TRBJ2-7; maybe TRBD1 (6 bases). This CDR3 region has 15 residues. Germline CDR1 reads MNHNS; CDR2 reads SASEGT. The CDR3 spells CASSFPGQASSEQYF. The DNA for the CDR3 is TGTGCCAGCAGCTTCCCGGGACAAGCTTCCTCCGAGCAGTACTTC.

This rearrangement joins TRBV25-1 to TRBJ2-5, with D perhaps matching TRBD2 (5 bases). The CDR3 has 14 amino acids. Trimming stripped 3 bases from V and 1 base from J, with 9 bases between. The germline V gene has CDR1 MGHDK and CDR2 SYGVNS. The CDR3: CASSEGAIQETQYF. The CDR3 DNA reads as TGTGCCAGCAGTGAGGGAGCAATCCAAGAGACCCAGTACTTC.

This sequence joins TRBV7-8 and TRBJ1-2; unclear D gene. V dropped 5 bases and J dropped 1 base, with 11 bases sitting between them. Germline V gene data show CDR1 as SGHVS and CDR2 as FQNEAQ. The CDR3 runs 14 residues. The CDR3 DNA reads as TGTGCCAGCAGCAACAACGTAAATAACTATGGCTACACCTTC. Amino acid sequence: CASSNNVNNYGYTF. Using reference TRBV7-8 and TRBJ1-2 for the parts outside the CDR3, the full variable domain is GAGVSQSPRYKVAKRGQDVALRCDPISGHVSLFWYQQALGQGPEFLTYFQNEAQLDKSGLPSDRFFAERPEGSVSTLKIQRTQQEDSAVYLCASSNNVNNYGYTFGSGTRLTVV.

This clonotype has a single count. J is TRBJ2-5 and V is TRBV20-1, with 7 bases identical to TRBD2. The V gene end was trimmed by 0 bases and the J gene end by 5 bases; junction bases not matched to a gene: 9. Germline V gene lookup returns CDR1 DFQATT and CDR2 SNEGSKA (reference sequence). The CDR3 loop spans 15 amino acids. CDR3 DNA: TGCAGTGCTAGAGATCCCCAGCGGGGAGCGGAGACCCAGTACTTC. Translating it yields CSARDPQRGAETQYF.

V usage is TRBV15 and J usage is TRBJ2-3; D perhaps matches TRBD2 (6 bases). CDR3 length: 14 residues. Germline V lookup: CDR1 LNHNV, CDR2 YYDKDF (reference sequence). Trimming removed 3 bases at V and 5 bases at J, with 12 bases between. The CDR3 DNA sequence: TGTGCCACCAGCAGTTTGGGGCGGGGAGATACGCAGTATTTT. It specifies CATSSLGRGDTQYF.

The chain uses TRBV5-1 and TRBJ2-2; tentative D call: TRBD2 (6 bases). The CDR3 is 15 amino acids. The V end lost 3 bases, the J end lost 7 bases, and 16 bases lay between the germline ends. Looked up from germline, CDR1 is SGHRS and CDR2 is YFSETQ. The CDR3 here is CASSWTGSGNGELFF. CDR3 in DNA: TGCGCCAGCAGCTGGACCGGGAGCGGCAACGGGGAGCTGTTTTTT. The variable domain in full, completed from reference TRBV5-1 and TRBJ2-2, reads KAGVTQTPRYLIKTRGQQVTLSCSPISGHRSVSWYQQTPGQGLQFLFEYFSETQRNKGNFPGRFSGRQFSNSRSEMNVSTLELGDSALYLCASSWTGSGNGELFFGEGSRLTVL.

The chain joins TRBV5-1 to TRBJ1-1; D gene uncertain. CDR3 length: 13 amino acids. Germline V gene sequence: CDR1 SGHRS, CDR2 YFSETQ. Trimming took 4 bases from V and 1 from J, leaving 8 bases between them. Here the CDR3 DNA reads TGCGCCAGCAGCGCCATGGGGAACACTGAAGCTTTCTTT. Protein product: CASSAMGNTEAFF.

This clonotype turned up a few times. In nucleotides, the CDR3 is TGTGCCTGGTCTAGGGGGGTCTACAATGAGCAGTTCTTC. Its protein is CAWSRGVYNEQFF. The chain has TRBV30 and TRBJ2-1, with D possibly called TRBD1 or TRBD2 (6 bases each). Germline V gene lookup returns CDR1 GTSNPN and CDR2 SVGIG (reference sequence). CDR3 length: 13 amino acids. Trimming removed 5 bases from V and 3 bases from J, with 11 bases in between.

The chain is built from TRBV21-1 and TRBJ1-2; TRBD1, the table's D call, was not compared with the DNA. TRBV21-1 is shown as a pseudogene. This CDR3 contains 17 residues. CDR3 sequence: CASTKMTEGAGDYGYTF. The DNA of the CDR3 is TGTGCCAGCACCAAAATGACGGAAGGGGCAGGAGACTATGGCTACACCTTC.

J is TRBJ2-1 and V is TRBV14; D is unclear. The CDR3 runs 14 residues. CDR1 and CDR2 from the germline V gene are SGHDN and FVKESK. Trimming stripped 0 bases from V and 7 bases from J, with 10 bases between. The CDR3 loop reads CASSQDAGQNEQFF. The CDR3, as DNA: TGTGCCAGCAGCCAAGATGCCGGGCAGAATGAGCAGTTCTTC.

V is TRBV7-8 and J is TRBJ1-5; D is uncertain. Germline lookup yields CDR1 SGHVS and CDR2 FQNEAQ. The ends were cut back, 5 bases at V and 2 bases at J, with 13 bases in the middle. The CDR3 has 15 residues. In DNA form, the CDR3 reads TGTGCCAGCAGCGAAGCAGGTTTAGGCAATCAGCCCCAGCATTTT. Amino acid sequence: CASSEAGLGNQPQHF.

The chain combines TRBV20-1 with TRBJ2-1; no firm D call. CDR1 is DFQATT and CDR2 is SNEGSKA in the germline V gene (reference sequence). The CDR3 sequence is 12 residues long. Trimming cost V 3 bases and J 5 bases, with 8 bases left between them. DNA of the CDR3: TGCAGTGCTAGCCCTAACCACAATGAGCAGTTCTTC. Translation gives CSASPNHNEQFF.

The V call is TRBV20-1, the J call TRBJ1-2, with 7 bases fitting TRBD1. Germline loops: CDR1 DFQATT, CDR2 SNEGSKA (reference sequence). The CDR3 is 16 residues long. V was clipped by 0 bases and J by 4 bases; unmatched bases: 11. CDR3 protein: CSARDQVRGISYGYTF. CDR3 in DNA: TGCAGTGCTAGAGATCAGGTCAGGGGGATTTCCTATGGCTACACCTTC.

The chain uses TRBV7-9 and TRBJ2-7; D is possibly TRBD2 (5 bases). V gave up 5 bases and J gave up 3 bases, with 17 bases separating them. The CDR3 has 15 amino acids. Germline-derived CDR1 and CDR2 are SEHNR and FQNEAQ (reference sequence). The CDR3: CASSPIDQRRYEQYF. CDR3 sequence (DNA): TGTGCCAGCAGCCCCATCGATCAGCGGCGCTACGAGCAGTACTTC.

A few counts support this clonotype. The genes are TRBV6-1 and TRBJ2-1; D is unresolved. Trimming took off 1 base at V and 1 base at J, with 5 bases between the two ends. The V gene's germline CDR1 is MNHNS and CDR2 SASEGT. CDR3 length: 14 amino acids. The CDR3 bases are TGTGCCAGCAGTGAAGGATTTTCCTACAATGAGCAGTTCTTC. Protein sequence: CASSEGFSYNEQFF.

This clonotype was seen more than once but under ten times. The chain carries TRBV18 and TRBJ1-1; unclear D gene. CDR1 is KGHSH, CDR2 LQKENI, per germline. V was shortened by 0 bases and J by 4 bases, with 12 bases between the two germline ends. This CDR3 is built from 15 residues. The CDR3 DNA follows: TGTGCCAGCTCACCACCGGGGTTACGAAGCACTGAAGCTTTCTTT. It encodes CASSPPGLRSTEAFF.

The genes are TRBV5-1 and TRBJ2-5, with 9 bases aligning to TRBD1. Germline CDR1 SGHRS, CDR2 YFSETQ. V gave up 0 bases and J gave up 1 base; unmatched junction bases: 7. There are 17 residues in the CDR3. CDR3 protein: CASSLAGTGNFQETQYF. In DNA, the CDR3 is TGCGCCAGCAGCTTGGCCGGGACAGGGAATTTCCAAGAGACCCAGTACTTC.

The chain employs TRBV18 and TRBJ2-7; D not resolved. Trimming left V 2 bases short and J 2 bases short, with 4 bases between. CDR3 size: 12 residues. CDR1 and CDR2 (germline): KGHSH, LQKENI. In DNA form, the CDR3 reads TGTGCCAGCTCACCAGTAACCTACGAGCAGTACTTC. This sequence encodes CASSPVTYEQYF.

This clonotype was found many times. This rearrangement joins TRBV6-5 to TRBJ2-7, with D possibly being TRBD2 (5 bases). Per germline, CDR1 MNHEY and CDR2 SVGAGI. This CDR3 comprises 17 residues. V dropped 0 bases and J dropped 4 bases, with 19 bases sitting between them. The CDR3: CASSYSSPSVPGYEQYF. As DNA, the CDR3 is TGTGCCAGCAGTTACTCGAGTCCATCCGTCCCGGGATACGAGCAGTACTTC.

V usage is TRBV9 and J usage is TRBJ2-7; D gene ambiguous. The germline V gene has CDR1 SGDLS and CDR2 YYNGEE. The CDR3 is 12 residues long. Trimming stripped 4 bases from V and 9 bases from J, with 14 bases between. The CDR3 region has the DNA TGTGCCAGCAGCCGCACCGACAAGGTGCAGTACTTC. As protein: CASSRTDKVQYF.

V gene TRBV6-2 or TRBV6-3 combines with J gene TRBJ2-1; no definite D call. The CDR3 extends over 12 amino acids. Germline CDR1 MNHEY, CDR2 SVGEGT. The germline V and J ends were trimmed by 0 bases and 12 bases, with 9 bases remaining between them. The CDR3 coding sequence is TGTGCCAGCAGTTACTCCCAGGCTGGGCAGTTCTTC. Its translation: CASSYSQAGQFF.

Comments on this clonotype: Being one base from a much bigger clone, this may be a read error. The chain joins TRBV6-5 to TRBJ2-2, with a possible D match to TRBD1 (6 bases). This CDR3 comprises 14 residues. Between the trimmed V and J ends, which lost 0 bases and 13 bases, there was a span of 15 bases. The V gene's germline CDR1 is MNHEY and CDR2 SVGAGI. As DNA, the CDR3 is TGTGCCAGCAGTTACTCGACTGGGTTCAGGGGGCTGTTTTTT. It yields the protein CASSYSTGFRGLFF.

The rearrangement links TRBV18 to TRBJ2-1; 11 positions match TRBD2. Germline V gene sequence: CDR1 KGHSH, CDR2 LQKENI. This CDR3 is built from 18 residues. Unmatched junction bases numbered 14, after V lost 6 bases and J lost 4 bases. This CDR3 is CASSKVASGRNEYNEQFF. CDR3 in DNA: TGTGCCAGCTCGAAGGTCGCTAGCGGGAGGAATGAATACAATGAGCAGTTCTTC.

In its sample, this clonotype was seen a few times. This chain links TRBV6-1 with TRBJ2-5; D is tentatively TRBD1 or TRBD2 (5 bases each). Germline assignment: CDR1 MNHNS and CDR2 SASEGT. This CDR3 is 15 amino acids long. Trimming left V 5 bases short and J 3 bases short, with 16 bases between. CDR3 nucleotides: TGTGCCAGCAGTCCCGTAACAGGACTTAAAGAGACCCAGTACTTC. Protein product: CASSPVTGLKETQYF.

V and J are TRBV14 and TRBJ2-2; D is unresolved. CDR3 length equals 14 residues. Trimming left V 4 bases short and J 4 bases short, with 10 bases between. Germline CDR1 reads SGHDN; CDR2 reads FVKESK. CDR3: CASSPNLATGELFF. As DNA, the CDR3 is TGTGCCAGCAGCCCGAACTTAGCCACCGGGGAGCTGTTTTTT.

The chain joins TRBV7-9 to TRBJ2-5; D not resolved. The CDR3 is 13 residues long. V was pared by 8 bases and J by 3 bases, with 13 bases between. The germline CDR1 and CDR2 sequences are SEHNR and FQNEAQ (reference sequence). CDR3 protein: CASLPPGKETQYF. CDR3 bases: TGTGCCAGCTTGCCCCCCGGAAAAGAGACCCAGTACTTC. Drawing the rest from reference TRBV7-9 and TRBJ2-5, the complete variable domain is DTGVSQNPRHKITKRGQNVTFRCDPISEHNRLYWYRQTLGQGPEFLTYFQNEAQLEKSRLLSDRFSAERPKGSFSTLEIQRTEQGDSAMYLCASLPPGKETQYFGPGTRLLVL.

The rearrangement joins TRBV12-3 or TRBV12-4 to TRBJ2-1; TRBD2 agrees at 8 bases. The CDR3 consists of 16 residues. V lost 5 bases and J lost 4; bases outside the gene matches: 10. DNA of the CDR3: TGTGCCAGCAGTGATCAACTAGCGGACCCTTACAATGAGCAGTTCTTC. Translating gives CASSDQLADPYNEQFF.

This clonotype has just a few counts. J is TRBJ2-3 and V is TRBV14; 10 nucleotides line up with TRBD2. Germline assignment: CDR1 SGHDN and CDR2 FVKESK. The CDR3 has 15 amino acids. After removal of 2 bases from V and 5 bases from J, the junction contained 4 bases not matched to a gene. CDR3 sequence: CASSQLAGAVDTQYF. The CDR3 DNA reads TGTGCCAGCAGCCAACTAGCGGGAGCGGTAGATACGCAGTATTTT.

This clonotype was seen more than once but under ten times. The chain couples TRBV7-3 to TRBJ1-1; D might be TRBD1 (5 bases). Trimming left V 7 bases short and J 1 base short, with 19 bases between. This CDR3 is 16 amino acids long. Per germline, CDR1 SGHTA and CDR2 FQGTGA. This CDR3 is CASTGGTMSKNTEAFF. DNA of the CDR3: TGTGCCAGCACTGGGGGGACGATGTCTAAGAACACTGAAGCTTTCTTT.